This T cell receptor beta chain derives from a study of cytomegalovirus exposure and HLA in healthy donors (dated by TCRdb to 2015 to 2018). Describing the broader study: An earlier analysis of about 560 of the donors reported about 300 Gb of sequence data and 95 million to 130 million unique TCR beta sequences obtained from about 200 million T cells. To predict cytomegalovirus infection status, the study combined high-throughput TCR immunosequencing, statistical association of individual TCRs with disease status, and machine learning. A later genetic analysis used genome-wide SNP genotypes for about 60% of the roughly 700 donors, treating that subset as a discovery cohort. The study profiled the T cell repertoires of some 610 subjects by immunosequencing and related them to cytomegalovirus serostatus. About five DR-DQ haplotypes were handled as single units for association and clustering, since linkage in the cohort was strong. Rather than using new phenotypic data, the later analysis identified candidate immune exposures from TCR beta sequences and from how often those sequences occurred across donors. The number of donors typed differed by locus, with roughly 629-640 for A, B, C, DRB1 and DQB1, around 500 for DQA1, 606 for DPA1, and some 440 for DPB1. Donor age, sex, ethnicity and CMV serostatus were compiled together with the repertoire data. An early release covering 500 to 750 HLA-typed donors comprised approximately 300 gigabases of sequencing data and 65 million to 100 million unique TCR sequences. An earlier analysis of around 580 of the donors used high-throughput TCR beta sequencing to judge whether each TCR beta V gene segment behaved as functional or pseudogenic. Among roughly 400 genotyped donors of the cohort, an average of approximately 240,000 unique TCR beta nucleotide sequences was sequenced per donor, of which about 19% were non-productive. HLA typing covered class I and class II loci at four-digit resolution. A later analysis re-analyzed previously published TCR beta repertoires from 650 to 800 donors and added high-resolution HLA genotyping to study TCR occurrence patterns. All discovery cohort repertoires had been generated using a single sequencing platform. The aim of the study was to test whether cataloging public T cell receptors could identify signatures of past pathogen exposure. Of the 300 to 500 genotyped donors, 80% to 90% were placed in the genetic ancestry cluster associated with self-reported Caucasian donors. In addition to the first cohort of 666 subjects, a separate validation cohort of around 110 different subjects was used.

Here is what the overall study found, with its caveats: In an earlier analysis of fewer than 700 of the donors, most TCR beta V segments appeared in productive rearrangements about 87% or about 30% of the time, broadly matching IMGT annotations. Several of the top co-occurrence clusters appeared to be linked to parvovirus B19, influenza, CMV and Epstein-Barr virus, according to a later analysis. HLA typing was unavailable for some donors at each locus, so association tests used only the typed subset. Sequencing depth was assumed to be roughly uniform across donors in the presence/absence analyses, though that assumption may not hold. While some public TCRs were present in many individuals, most TCR sequences turned up only very rarely across donors. In both the original and validation cohorts, the classifier was reported to diagnose cytomegalovirus status with high specificity and sensitivity. In the study, 164 TCR beta chains were listed as associated with cytomegalovirus. A later analysis found that most CMV-associated TCR beta chains appeared HLA-restricted, with HLA associations seemingly driven largely by CMV exposure. A further reported finding was that TCR beta sequences accurately predicted the HLA-A and HLA-B alleles for most subjects in the first cohort. When HLA alleles, especially DR and DQ, strongly co-occurred, attributing TCR associations to individual alleles was difficult. Linkage disequilibrium might explain the correlated functional status among segregating V segments, but an unknown experimental factor could not be excluded. At a false discovery rate of 0.05, a later analysis linked under 20,000 TCR beta sequences to specific HLA alleles. In this cohort, only TCR beta chains were sequenced, and detectable features were limited by the absence of alpha or paired-chain data. Some IMGT-functional V segments, including TRBV6-2 and TRBV6-3, could not be distinguished by the 87-base-pair reads and were therefore excluded. In vitro tests confirmed that a few of the cytomegalovirus-associated TCR beta chains recognize cytomegalovirus antigens. A later genetic analysis associated a missense DCLRE1C variant with V-gene and J-gene trimming of TCR beta chains, and an independent cohort replicated the association. Because counts were too low, about 15 rarely observed V segments, including chromosome 9 orphons, were left out of the earlier analysis of a few hundred of the donors. CMV serostatus was the only immune exposure information available for the cohort. Compared with equally common non-associated chains, HLA-associated TCR beta chains in a later analysis were more clonally expanded and had lower generation probabilities. A group of highly shared sequence variants was considered likely to be a technical artifact of the sequencing pipeline. The authors suggested that the approach could potentially be generalized to other disease states and immunological phenotypes. A later genetic analysis reported fewer N-insertions in productive TCRs among donors in an Asian-associated ancestry cluster than the roughly 620-donor mean. In a later analysis, TCR association rates were found to vary across HLA loci, with the most associated TCRs seen for DRB1 alleles and the fewest for HLA-C alleles.

The cohort consisted of 650 to 700 healthy bone marrow donors. All cohort members were sampled while nominally healthy, although unrecorded immune exposures were likely present. The donor tested CMV seropositive and was one of the 289 seropositive cohort members. Each donor provided a peripheral blood sample, and peripheral blood mononuclear cells were used for TCR beta sequencing. The Qiagen DNeasy Blood Extraction Kit was used to extract genomic DNA from the blood cell samples. Via the germline V gene, CDR1 is MDHEN and CDR2 SYDVKM. The CDR3 runs 14 residues from the cysteine to the phenylalanine. Only the CDR3 DNA stays, 42 bases, in frame from base 1. On this clone itself: There is no known antigen for this receptor. A junction end diverges from the germline sequence, so it may reflect a read error.

The library relied on the immunoSEQ multiplex PCR assay. The multiplex PCR relied on a mix of 60 forward primers for TCR Vbeta segments and 13 reverse primers for TCR Jbeta segments. The CDR3 region of rearranged TCR beta genes was amplified from genomic DNA by a multiplex PCR assay. The Illumina HiSeq System was used to sequence the amplified TCR beta libraries as 87-base-pair reads. The published analysis was carried out like this. A later analysis tallied 75 million to 95 million unique TCR beta chains across the 640 or so repertoires, and about 10 million of those chains were shared by two or more donors. A nearest-neighbor algorithm error-corrected the raw reads and collapsed the reads into unique sequences, merging closely related sequences to remove PCR and sequencing errors. Alignment of CDR3 sequences to IMGT reference sequences was used to assign V, D and J gene segments. For a sequence to be retained, at least a six-nucleotide match to both a V gene segment and a J gene segment was required. Rearrangements were classified as productive when the CDR3 lacked stop codons and remained in frame with V and J, and all other rearrangements were classified as non-productive. CDR3 was defined by IMGT convention, running from the second conserved V-encoded cysteine to the conserved J-encoded phenylalanine. The earlier analysis of 550 to 650 of the donors excluded any sequence lacking an unambiguous match to a single V gene segment. An earlier analysis of a few hundred of the donors classified V segments as functional when productive rearrangements were above 56.7% and as segregating when the standard deviation between donors was above 5%. To diagnose cytomegalovirus status from the catalog of TCR beta chain sequences, a statistical classification framework was built. V and J gene assignment, in a later analysis, came from comparing TCR nucleotide sequences with IMGT/GENE-DB human TR gene sequences. The TCRdist pipeline was used in a later analysis to assign CDR3 sequences and most-parsimonious VDJ recombination scenarios. A later analysis defined each TCR beta chain by its CDR3 amino acid sequence plus V-gene family, and excluded reads lacking a unique V-gene family. In a later analysis, approximately 640 highly shared, low-generation-probability nucleotide sequences were removed to address suspected cross-contamination and a sequencing artifact. In a later analysis, a clonal expansion index was calculated for each public chain from normalized within-repertoire ranks of inferred template counts. A later analysis computed generation probabilities with a VDJ recombination model fitted to out-of-frame rearrangements, and checked the results against IGoR. A later analysis scored TCR-TCR, TCR-HLA and TCR-CMV co-occurrence with hypergeometric tests, applying a repertoire-size bias correction to TCR pairs. To estimate false discovery rates, a later analysis permuted the HLA or CMV assignments 20 times. In a later analysis, co-occurring TCRs were grouped using DBSCAN, and TCRdist sequence similarity was added for clustering within HLA-allele-positive subsets. Repertoires with fewer than 30,000 or more than 120,000 public chains, plus five repertoires with anomalous nucleotide sharing, were excluded from co-occurrence clustering. This immuneACCESS table, as held by TCRdb, lists in-frame sequences with V and J called but not all clones. Of the missing ones, under half trace to an unresolved V gene in checked studies; the others have no known cause. The V and J calls and clone size were taken over from that table, and D and trimming were inferred from the DNA. The sample data list 110,000 or so clones, and about an eighth of these were observed just once. The top ten clones comprise roughly 16% of the sample.

The chain is encoded by TRBV28 joined to TRBJ2-2, and the D gene may be TRBD2, 5 bases matching. The specimen sequenced was PBMCs. The TCR comes from a man aged 35 to 55 in good health and CMV-seropositive. This receptor carries the CDR3 CASSLRENAGELFF. The DNA sequence is given as TGTGCCAGCAGTTTGAGGGAGAACGCCGGGGAGCTGTTTTTT.